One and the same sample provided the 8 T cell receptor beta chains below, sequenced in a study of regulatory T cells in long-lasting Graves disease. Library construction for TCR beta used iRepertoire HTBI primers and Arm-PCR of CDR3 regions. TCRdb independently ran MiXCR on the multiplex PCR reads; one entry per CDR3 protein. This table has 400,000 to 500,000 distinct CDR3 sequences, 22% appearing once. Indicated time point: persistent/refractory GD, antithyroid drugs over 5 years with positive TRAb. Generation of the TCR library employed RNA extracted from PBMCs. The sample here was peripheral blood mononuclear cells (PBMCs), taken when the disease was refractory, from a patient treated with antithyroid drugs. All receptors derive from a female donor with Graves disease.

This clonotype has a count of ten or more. CDR3 residues: CASSPERTEQYF. For the CDR3, the DNA is TGTGCCAGCAGCCCCGAGCGGACCGAGCAGTACTTC. The V and J genes are TRBV11-2 and TRBJ2-7; D perhaps matches TRBD2 (5 bases). V dropped 5 bases and J dropped 6 bases, with 11 bases sitting between them. The germline gives CDR1 SGHAT, CDR2 FQNNGV. CDR3 size: 12 residues. The whole variable domain, remainder taken from reference TRBV11-2 and TRBJ2-7, is EAGVAQSPRYKIIEKRQSVAFWCNPISGHATLYWYQQILGQGPKLLIQFQNNGVVDDSQLPKDRFSAERLKGVDSTLKIQPAKLEDSAVYLCASSPERTEQYFGPGTRLTVT.

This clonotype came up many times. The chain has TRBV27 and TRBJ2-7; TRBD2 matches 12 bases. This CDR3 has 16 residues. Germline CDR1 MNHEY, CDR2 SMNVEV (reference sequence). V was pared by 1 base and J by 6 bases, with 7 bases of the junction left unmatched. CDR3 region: CASSLFASGGEAEQYF. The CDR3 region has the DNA TGTGCCAGCAGTTTATTCGCTAGCGGGGGGGAGGCCGAGCAGTACTTC.

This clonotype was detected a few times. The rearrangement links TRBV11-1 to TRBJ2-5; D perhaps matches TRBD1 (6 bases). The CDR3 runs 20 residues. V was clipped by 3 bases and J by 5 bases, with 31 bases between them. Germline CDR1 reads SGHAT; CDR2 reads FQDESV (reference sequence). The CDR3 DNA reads TGTGCCAGCAGCTTGGTCCTCCCTCGAACAGGGACCTTACCGTTTGAGACCCAGTACTTC. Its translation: CASSLVLPRTGTLPFETQYF.

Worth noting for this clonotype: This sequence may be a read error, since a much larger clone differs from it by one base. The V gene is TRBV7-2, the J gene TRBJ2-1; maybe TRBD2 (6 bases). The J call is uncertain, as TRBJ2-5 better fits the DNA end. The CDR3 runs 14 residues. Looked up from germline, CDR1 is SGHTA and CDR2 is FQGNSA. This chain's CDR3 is CASSSASVQETQYF. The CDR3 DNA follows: TGTGCCAGCAGCTCGGCTAGCGTGCAAGAGACCCAGTACTTC.

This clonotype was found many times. CDR3 coding DNA: TGTGCCAGCACCCCAACCCCGGGACAGGTGCCAAAGCATTTT. Translation: CASTPTPGQVPKHF. The chain employs TRBV7-2 and TRBJ1-5; TRBD1 matches at 8 bases. Per germline, CDR1 SGHTA and CDR2 FQGNSA. The ends lost 7 bases at V and 14 bases at J; junction bases unmatched: 16. The CDR3 runs 14 residues.

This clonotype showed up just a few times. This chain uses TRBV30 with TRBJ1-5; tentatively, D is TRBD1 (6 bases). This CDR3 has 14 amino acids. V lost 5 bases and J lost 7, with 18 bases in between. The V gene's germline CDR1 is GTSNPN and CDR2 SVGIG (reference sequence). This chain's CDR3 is CAWDRGGFRQPQHF. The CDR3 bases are TGTGCCTGGGATCGAGGGGGATTCAGGCAGCCCCAGCATTTT.

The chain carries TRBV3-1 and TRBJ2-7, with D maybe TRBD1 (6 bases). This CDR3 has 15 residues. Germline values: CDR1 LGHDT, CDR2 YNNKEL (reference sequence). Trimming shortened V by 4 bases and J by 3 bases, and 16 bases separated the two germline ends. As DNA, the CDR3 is TGTGCCAGCAGCCCCTTTTCCGGACAGTTCTACGAGCAGTACTTC. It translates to CASSPFSGQFYEQYF.

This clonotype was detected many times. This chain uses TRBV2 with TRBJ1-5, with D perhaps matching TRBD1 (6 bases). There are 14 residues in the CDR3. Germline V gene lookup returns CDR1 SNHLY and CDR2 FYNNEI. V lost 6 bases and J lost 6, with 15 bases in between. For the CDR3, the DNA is TGTGCCAGCAGGACTATACAGGGCGGTCAGCCCCAGCATTTT. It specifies CASRTIQGGQPQHF.